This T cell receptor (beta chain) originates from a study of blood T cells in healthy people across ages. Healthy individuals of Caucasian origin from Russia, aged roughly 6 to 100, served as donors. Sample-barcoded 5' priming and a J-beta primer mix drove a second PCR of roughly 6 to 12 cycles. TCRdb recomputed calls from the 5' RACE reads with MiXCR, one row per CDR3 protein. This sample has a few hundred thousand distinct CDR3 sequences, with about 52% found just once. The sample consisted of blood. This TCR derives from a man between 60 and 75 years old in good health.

For the CDR3, the DNA is TGTGCCAGCAGTGTTAGCGGGGGGGCCTACGAGCAGTACTTC. Translating gives CASSVSGGAYEQYF. V and J are TRBV6-1 and TRBJ2-4; 11 bases match TRBD2. The J call may be wrong; the DNA end is better matched by TRBJ2-7. This CDR3 is 14 amino acids long. Germline values: CDR1 MNHNS, CDR2 SASEGT.